This T cell receptor (beta chain) derives from a study of T cell clonotyping in hematopoietic cell transplantation. V dropped 9 bases and J dropped 5 bases, with 9 bases sitting between them. The CDR3 extends over 11 amino acids. The germline gives CDR1 SNHLY, CDR2 FYNNEI. Produced via immunoSEQ multiplex PCR; TCRdb's table is partial and in-frame only. The sample holds 15,000 to 20,000 clones, roughly 58% seen once. As for this clone: Antigen: not known.

Findings of the study overall: At the given depth, recipient repertoires were over 95% de novo clonotypes. Pathologically expanded recipient clonotypes increased progressively from day 30 to day 180 as diversity fell. Graft donor and pretransplant recipient Inverse Simpson Index values predicted broader posttransplant TCR diversity. No sorting was done, leaving CD4 and CD8 contributions mixed.

This TCR was recovered from a male patient between 45 and 60 years old who had an allogeneic stem cell transplant from an unrelated donor, so T cells may come from the graft donor. Some clones in this sample may be carry-over from other donors' samples. The V gene is TRBV2, the J gene TRBJ2-3; weak D call: TRBD2 (5 bases). This specimen was PBMCs, taken 30 days after allogeneic stem cell transplant. CDR3 region: CASVSGDTQYF. The CDR3 DNA sequence: TGTGCCAGTGTAAGCGGAGATACGCAGTATTTT.